This T cell receptor beta chain was documented in a study of T cell responses to AZD1222 COVID-19 vaccine. Germline V lookup: CDR1 SGHVS, CDR2 FNYEAQ. With V trimmed by 5 bases and J by 4 bases, 5 bases remained unmatched. CDR3 length equals 16 residues. This clone was observed once. What it binds is unknown. Findings and limits, study-wide: Dominant CD4 TCR responses targeted spike regions 160-218 and 743-854. Two AZD1222 administrations were followed by greater Spike-specific TCR breadth and depth.

This table comes from immunoSEQ multiplex PCR, and its TCRdb copy is limited to in-frame clones, with some not included. The sample shows 150,000 or so clones, less than 90% of them seen only once. The receptor comes from an adult in good health. The rearrangement links TRBV7-6 to TRBJ2-2, with 12 bases fitting TRBD1. The source material was peripheral blood, sampled on day 0 of AZD1222 vaccination. Here the CDR3 reads CASSPGQGAGTGELFF. The DNA of the CDR3 is TGTGCCAGCAGCCCGGGACAGGGGGCGGGCACCGGGGAGCTGTTTTTT.